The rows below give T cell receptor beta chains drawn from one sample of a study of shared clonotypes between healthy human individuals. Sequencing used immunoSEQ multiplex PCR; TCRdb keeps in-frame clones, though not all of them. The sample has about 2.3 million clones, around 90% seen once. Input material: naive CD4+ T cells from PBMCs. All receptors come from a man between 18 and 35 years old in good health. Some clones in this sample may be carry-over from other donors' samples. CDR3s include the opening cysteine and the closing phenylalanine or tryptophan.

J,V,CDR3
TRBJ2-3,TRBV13,CASSLLARERPQYF
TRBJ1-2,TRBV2,CASRAAGGQIYGYTF
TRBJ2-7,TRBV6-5,CASSPPGRVGEQYF
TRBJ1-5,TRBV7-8,CASSLKGINSNQPQHF
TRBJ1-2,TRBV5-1,CASSLVARWNYGYTF
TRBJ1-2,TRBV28,CATTQVQGYGYTF
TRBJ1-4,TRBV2,CASSERRGTNEKLFF
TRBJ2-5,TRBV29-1,CSVGQGTGETQYF
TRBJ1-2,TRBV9,CASSSRGGEANYGYTF
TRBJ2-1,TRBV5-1,CASSRGLAGAGRLNEQFF
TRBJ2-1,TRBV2,CASRSWASGRARGGNEQFF
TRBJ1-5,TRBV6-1,CASSEASVGNQPQHF
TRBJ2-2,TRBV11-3,CASSRVPTNTGELFF
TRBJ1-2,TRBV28,CASRWGNYGYTF
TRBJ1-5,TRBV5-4,CASSLVTGQEFVGPQHF
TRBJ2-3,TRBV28,CASTQGGTDTQYF
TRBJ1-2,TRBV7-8,CASSFQGYGYTF
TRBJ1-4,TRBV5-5,CASSLLGQSNEKLFF
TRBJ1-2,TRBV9,CASSVAATGRNYGYTF
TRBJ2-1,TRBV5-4,CASSQGLGGSSYNEQFF
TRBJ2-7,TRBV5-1,CASSSSGTPDTEQYF
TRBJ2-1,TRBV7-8,CASSSLYNEQFF
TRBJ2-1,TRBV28,CASSRLGGGLYNEQFF
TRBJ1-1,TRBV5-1,CASSAEQGGYTEAFF
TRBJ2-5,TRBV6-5,CASSYWDSQETQYF
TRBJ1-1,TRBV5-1,CASSTGAGGSTEAFF
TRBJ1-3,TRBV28,CASSTFPSIYF
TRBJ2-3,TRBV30,CAWASTDTQYF
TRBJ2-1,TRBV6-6,CASRGGDYNEQFF
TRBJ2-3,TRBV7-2,CASSPPGARDTQYF
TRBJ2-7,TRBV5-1,CASSFSGNIYEQYF
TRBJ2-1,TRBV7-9,CASSLGAGRPYNEQFF
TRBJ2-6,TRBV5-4,CASSLWGVSGANVLTF
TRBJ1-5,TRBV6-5,CASSQVPGNQPQHF
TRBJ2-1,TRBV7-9,CASSPRLAGADNEQFF
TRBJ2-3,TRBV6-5,CASKTRGTDTQYF
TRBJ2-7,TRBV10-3,CAISESGFGTYEQYF
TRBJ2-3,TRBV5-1,CASSPRTSTSTDTQYF
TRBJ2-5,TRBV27,CASSIQGRMETQYF
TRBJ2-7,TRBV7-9,CASSLGTGTITYEQYF